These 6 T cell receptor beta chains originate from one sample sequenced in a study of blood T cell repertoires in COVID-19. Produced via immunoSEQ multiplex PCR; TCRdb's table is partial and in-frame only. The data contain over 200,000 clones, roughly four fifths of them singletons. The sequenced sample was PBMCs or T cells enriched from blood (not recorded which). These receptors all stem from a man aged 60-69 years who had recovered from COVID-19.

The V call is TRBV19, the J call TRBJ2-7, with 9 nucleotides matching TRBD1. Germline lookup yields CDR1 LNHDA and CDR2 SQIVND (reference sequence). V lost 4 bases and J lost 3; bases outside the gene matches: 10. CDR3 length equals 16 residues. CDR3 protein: CASSNGQGHFGYEQYF. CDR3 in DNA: TGTGCCAGTAGTAACGGACAGGGGCACTTCGGCTACGAGCAGTACTTC.

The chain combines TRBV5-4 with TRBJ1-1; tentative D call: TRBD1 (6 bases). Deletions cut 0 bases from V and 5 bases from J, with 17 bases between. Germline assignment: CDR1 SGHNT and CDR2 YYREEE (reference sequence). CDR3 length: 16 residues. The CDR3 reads CASSLAQGFSGTEAFF. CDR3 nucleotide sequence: TGTGCCAGCAGCTTGGCTCAGGGGTTTTCGGGAACTGAAGCTTTCTTT.

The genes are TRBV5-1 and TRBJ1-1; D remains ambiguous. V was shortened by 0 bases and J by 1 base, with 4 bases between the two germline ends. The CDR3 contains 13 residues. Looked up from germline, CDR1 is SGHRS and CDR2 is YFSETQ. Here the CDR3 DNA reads TGCGCCAGCAGCTTGGTAGCGAACACTGAAGCTTTCTTT. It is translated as CASSLVANTEAFF.

The CDR3 here is CASSYSYSRESQFF. The CDR3 DNA reads TGTGCCAGCAGTTACTCATATTCTCGAGAGTCCCAGTTCTTC. This chain connects TRBV6-2 or TRBV6-3 to TRBJ2-1, with D unresolved. The germline gives CDR1 MNHEY, CDR2 SVGEGT. The CDR3 has 14 residues. With 0 bases removed from V and 13 bases from J, the gap between germline ends came to 16 bases.

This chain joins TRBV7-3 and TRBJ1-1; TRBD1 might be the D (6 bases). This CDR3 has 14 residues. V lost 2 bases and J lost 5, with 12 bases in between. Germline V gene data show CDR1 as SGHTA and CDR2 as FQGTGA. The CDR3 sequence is CASSLDAGETEAFF. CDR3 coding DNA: TGTGCCAGCAGCTTAGATGCAGGGGAAACTGAAGCTTTCTTT.

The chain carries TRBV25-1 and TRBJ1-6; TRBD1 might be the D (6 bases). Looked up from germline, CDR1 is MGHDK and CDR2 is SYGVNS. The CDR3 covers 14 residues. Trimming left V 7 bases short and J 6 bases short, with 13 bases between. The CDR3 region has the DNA TGTGCCAGCACCGCCGGACAGCCTAATTCACCCCTCCACTTT. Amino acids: CASTAGQPNSPLHF.